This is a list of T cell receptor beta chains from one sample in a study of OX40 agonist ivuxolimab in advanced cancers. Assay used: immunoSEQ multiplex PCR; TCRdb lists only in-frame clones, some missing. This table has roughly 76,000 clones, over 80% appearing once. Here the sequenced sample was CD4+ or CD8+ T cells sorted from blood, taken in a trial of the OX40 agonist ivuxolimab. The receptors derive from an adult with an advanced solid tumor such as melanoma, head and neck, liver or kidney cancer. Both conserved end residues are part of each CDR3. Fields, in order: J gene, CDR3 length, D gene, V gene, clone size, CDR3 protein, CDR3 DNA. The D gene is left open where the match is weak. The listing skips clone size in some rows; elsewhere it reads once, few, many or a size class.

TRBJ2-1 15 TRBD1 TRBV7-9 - CASSLATGGYNEQFF TGTGCCAGCAGTTTAGCGACAGGGGGGTACAATGAGCAGTTCTTC
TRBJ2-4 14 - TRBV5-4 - CASRDTPMENIQYF TGTGCCAGCCGGGACACCCCTATGGAAAACATTCAGTACTTC
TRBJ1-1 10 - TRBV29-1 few CSVGHHEAFF TGCAGCGTTGGGCACCATGAAGCTTTCTTT
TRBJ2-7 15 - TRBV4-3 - CASSQKPHGSWEQYF TGCGCCAGCAGCCAAAAACCTCACGGGTCTTGGGAGCAGTACTTC
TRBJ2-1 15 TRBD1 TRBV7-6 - CASSPTGGSYNEQFF TGTGCCAGCAGCCCGACAGGGGGCTCCTACAATGAGCAGTTCTTC
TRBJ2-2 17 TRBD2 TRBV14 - CASPGGSGKRPTGELFF TGTGCCAGCCCTGGTGGTAGCGGGAAGAGGCCGACCGGGGAGCTGTTTTTT
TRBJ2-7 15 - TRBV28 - CASSFRGTLLYEQYF TGTGCCAGCAGTTTTCGAGGGACGCTATTGTACGAGCAGTACTTC
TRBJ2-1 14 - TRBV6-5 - CASSSSVISNEQFF TGTGCCAGCAGTTCCTCTGTCATTTCCAATGAGCAGTTCTTC
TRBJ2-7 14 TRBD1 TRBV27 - CASTAGGAPYEQYF TGTGCCAGCACAGCAGGGGGCGCTCCCTACGAGCAGTACTTC
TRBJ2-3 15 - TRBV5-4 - CASSLTAAVYDTQYF TGTGCCAGCAGCTTGACGGCCGCGGTGTACGATACGCAGTATTTT
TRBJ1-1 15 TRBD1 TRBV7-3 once CASSLQGAVYTEAFF TGTGCCAGCAGCCTTCAGGGGGCGGTTTACACTGAAGCTTTCTTT